This TCR beta chain stems from a study of cytomegalovirus exposure and HLA in healthy donors. Study outcomes and limitations: An analysis that was carried out later associated some 17,000 TCR beta sequences with HLA alleles at 0.05 false discovery rate. The study designated around 150 TCR beta chains cytomegalovirus-associated.

Looked up from germline, CDR1 is MNHNY and CDR2 is SVGAGI (reference sequence). The J segment lost 4 bases and the V segment lost 0 bases, leaving 3 bases of the junction unmatched. The CDR3 consists of 15 residues. Notes on this clone: Its cognate antigen is unknown.

The PCR made use of 60 Vbeta and 13 Jbeta primers. Measured with immunoSEQ multiplex PCR; TCRdb has only the in-frame clones, and not every one. The sample includes 95,000 to 150,000 clones, about 80% of them seen just once. This chain links TRBV6-6 with TRBJ2-1; 7 nucleotides align to TRBD1. The sequencing sample was made of PBMCs. This TCR was recovered from a woman between 40 and 55 years old in good health and CMV-seropositive. The CDR3 spells CASSYSGQTYNEQFF. The CDR3 nucleotides are TGTGCCAGCAGTTACTCGGGACAGACATACAATGAGCAGTTCTTC.